This TCR beta chain came from a study of cytomegalovirus exposure and HLA in healthy donors (dated by TCRdb to about 2017). For the wider study: An earlier analysis of approximately 600 of the donors reported about 250 Gb of sequence data and 117 million unique TCR beta sequences from roughly 180 million T cells. A later analysis re-analyzed previously published TCR beta repertoires from about 600 donors and added high-resolution HLA genotyping to study TCR occurrence patterns. In a later genetic analysis, genome-wide SNP genotypes for about three fifths of the 666 donors were used, and that subset was treated as a discovery cohort. The study was designed to test whether signatures of past pathogen exposure could be identified by cataloging public T cell receptors. An earlier analysis of roughly 600 of the donors used high-throughput TCR beta sequencing to judge whether each TCR beta V gene segment behaved as functional or pseudogenic. Rather than using new phenotypic data, the later analysis identified candidate immune exposures from TCR beta sequences and from how often those sequences occurred across donors. Along with the roughly 610-subject first cohort, a separate validation cohort of more than 90 different subjects was used. Every repertoire in the discovery cohort had been generated on one and the same sequencing platform. Among a few hundred genotyped donors of the cohort, an average of approximately 250,000 unique TCR beta nucleotide sequences were sequenced per donor, about a sixth of them non-productive. The number of typed donors differed by locus: about 620-640 for A, B, C, DRB1 and DQB1; 500 to 550 for DQA1; some 610 for DPA1; and some 450 for DPB1. Using immunosequencing, the study profiled T cell repertoires from fewer than 850 subjects and related those repertoires to cytomegalovirus serostatus. About 320 gigabases of sequencing data and approximately 85 million unique TCR sequences were included in an early release covering roughly 600 HLA-typed donors. High-throughput TCR immunosequencing, statistical association of individual TCRs with disease status, and machine learning were combined to predict cytomegalovirus infection status. A handful of DR-DQ haplotypes were handled as single units for association and clustering because linkage in the cohort was strong. The genetic ancestry cluster associated with self-reported Caucasian donors included approximately 85% of the 398 genotyped donors. HLA typing covered class I and class II loci at four-digit resolution. Donor age, sex, ethnicity and CMV serostatus were compiled together with the repertoire data.

Here is what the overall study found, with its caveats: V-gene and J-gene trimming of TCR beta chains was associated with a missense DCLRE1C variant in a later genetic analysis, and the association was replicated in an independent cohort. In a later analysis, HLA-associated TCR beta chains were found to be more clonally expanded and to have lower generation probabilities than equally common non-associated chains. In this cohort, only TCR beta chains were sequenced, and detectable features were limited by the absence of alpha or paired-chain data. Specific HLA alleles were associated with 15,000 to 20,000 TCR beta sequences at a false discovery rate of 0.05 in a later analysis. The study gave a list of 150 to 200 TCR beta chains associated with cytomegalovirus. According to a later genetic analysis, donors in an Asian-associated ancestry cluster had fewer N-insertions in productive TCRs than the roughly 700-donor mean. The only immune exposure information available for the cohort was CMV serostatus. A cluster of highly shared sequence variants was judged likely to be a technical artifact of the sequencing pipeline. A later analysis reported that several top co-occurrence clusters appeared linked to parvovirus B19, influenza, CMV and Epstein-Barr virus. In a later analysis, the rate of TCR association differed among HLA loci, with DRB1 alleles having the most associated TCRs and HLA-C alleles having the fewest. The authors suggested that the approach could potentially be generalized to other disease states and immunological phenotypes. Cytomegalovirus status was reported to be diagnosed by the classifier with high specificity and sensitivity in both the original and validation cohorts. A later analysis found that most CMV-associated TCR beta chains appeared HLA-restricted, with HLA associations seemingly driven largely by CMV exposure. A further reported finding was that TCR beta sequences accurately predicted the HLA-A and HLA-B alleles for most subjects in the first cohort. Presence/absence analyses assumed roughly uniform sequencing depth across donors, an assumption that may not hold. Most TCR sequences were seen in very few donors, while some public TCRs were found in many individuals. Because HLA typing was unavailable for some donors at each locus, only the typed subset was used in association tests. When HLA alleles, especially DR and DQ, strongly co-occurred, attributing TCR associations to individual alleles was difficult. The 87-base-pair reads could not distinguish some IMGT-functional V segments, including TRBV6-2 and TRBV6-3, so those segments were excluded. In an earlier analysis of about 600 of the donors, most TCR beta V segments appeared in productive rearrangements about 90% or about 30% of the time, broadly matching IMGT annotations. Linkage disequilibrium might explain the correlated functional status among segregating V segments, but an unknown experimental factor could not be excluded. Three of the identified cytomegalovirus-associated TCR beta chains were confirmed in vitro to be specific for cytomegalovirus antigens. Because counts were too low, more than 15 rarely observed V segments, including chromosome 9 orphons, were excluded from the earlier analysis of 587 of the donors.

Germline trimming: 4 bases from V, 3 bases from J; junction bases outside gene matches: 7. The CDR3 goes from the cysteine to the phenylalanine over 16 residues. Of all the DNA, just the CDR3 is kept, 48 bases in frame from base 1. The germline V gene encodes CDR1 SGHTA and CDR2 FQGNSA. Library preparation was by the immunoSEQ multiplex PCR assay. A mixture of 60 forward primers for TCR Vbeta segments and 13 reverse primers for TCR Jbeta segments was used in the multiplex PCR. A multiplex PCR assay on genomic DNA amplified the CDR3 region of rearranged TCR beta genes. The amplified TCR beta libraries were sequenced on the Illumina HiSeq System as 87-base-pair reads. Under the source paper's analysis protocol: In a later analysis, 70 million to 95 million unique TCR beta chains were counted across the 500 to 850 repertoires, and roughly 11 million of these chains were shared by at least two donors. Raw reads were error-corrected and collapsed into unique sequences by a nearest-neighbor algorithm in which closely related sequences were merged to remove PCR and sequencing errors. V, D and J gene segments were assigned by aligning CDR3 sequences to IMGT reference sequences. For a sequence to be retained, a match of at least six nucleotides was required to both a V gene segment and a J gene segment. Rearrangements were called productive when the CDR3 lacked stop codons and stayed in frame with V and J; all others were non-productive. CDR3 was defined by IMGT convention, running from the second conserved V-encoded cysteine to the conserved J-encoded phenylalanine. The earlier analysis of some 600 of the donors excluded sequences that lacked an unambiguous match to a single V gene segment. An earlier analysis of 500 to 700 of the donors classified V segments as functional when productive rearrangements were above 56.7% and as segregating when the standard deviation between donors was above 5%. A statistical classification framework was developed to diagnose cytomegalovirus status using the catalog of TCR beta chain sequences. In a later analysis, V and J genes were assigned by comparing TCR nucleotide sequences against IMGT/GENE-DB human TR gene sequences. The TCRdist pipeline was used in a later analysis to assign CDR3 sequences and most-parsimonious VDJ recombination scenarios. A later analysis defined each TCR beta chain by its CDR3 amino acid sequence plus V-gene family, and excluded reads lacking a unique V-gene family. In a later analysis, 450 to 600 highly shared, low-generation-probability nucleotide sequences were removed to address suspected cross-contamination and a sequencing artifact. In a later analysis, a clonal expansion index was calculated for each public chain from normalized within-repertoire ranks of inferred template counts. In a later analysis, generation probabilities were computed using a VDJ recombination model fitted to out-of-frame rearrangements, and the results were checked against IGoR. In a later analysis, hypergeometric tests were used to score TCR-TCR, TCR-HLA and TCR-CMV co-occurrence, with a repertoire-size bias correction applied to TCR pairs. False discovery rates were estimated in a later analysis by permuting HLA or CMV assignments 20 times. In a later analysis, co-occurring TCRs were grouped using DBSCAN, with TCRdist sequence similarity added in when clustering inside HLA-allele-positive subsets. Repertoires with fewer than 30,000 or more than 120,000 public chains, plus five repertoires with anomalous nucleotide sharing, were excluded from co-occurrence clustering. Sourced from immuneACCESS, this table was stored by TCRdb with only in-frame sequences that have V and J called. A share of the clones is absent; for the studies checked, an unresolved V gene accounts for under half, and the remainder has no known explanation. The V and J calls and clone size were taken over from that table, and D and trimming were inferred from the DNA. For this sample there are more than 150,000 clones; 75% to 85% appear just once. The ten largest clonotypes hold 1.5% to 2% of the sample.

In total, roughly 670 healthy bone marrow donors made up the cohort. At the time of sampling, every cohort member was nominally healthy, though immune exposures that went unrecorded were likely present. The donor was CMV seronegative and belonged to the group of more than 300 seronegative cohort members. A peripheral blood sample was collected from each donor, and TCR beta sequencing was performed on peripheral blood mononuclear cells. Genomic DNA was extracted from the blood cell samples with the Qiagen DNeasy Blood Extraction Kit. A few counts support this clone. It lacks a known antigen. No clone much larger than this one lies a single base away; base qualities are absent.

The source is a man younger than 30 in good health and CMV-seronegative. This receptor chain uses TRBV7-2 and TRBJ2-3, and 10 junctional nucleotides match TRBD2. The sequencing sample was made of PBMCs. The nucleotides read TGTGCCAGCAGCTCATTCAGCGGGGGGGTAACAGATACGCAGTATTTT. This yields the protein CASSSFSGGVTDTQYF.